In this sample, the clone carrying this T cell receptor (beta chain) turned up many times. The read gets to within 3 residues of the CDR3 end, and the germline J gene fills in the rest. The data are from a study of T cell clonality in common variable immunodeficiency. The length of the CDR3 is 15 residues. CDR1 and CDR2 from the germline V gene are MNHEY and SVGEGT. Between the trimmed V and J ends, which lost 7 bases and 0 bases, there was a span of 12 bases. Using immunoSEQ multiplex PCR, the repertoire was profiled, and TCRdb retains in-frame clones only, with some absent. This sample has about 55,000 clones, each found more than once.

This TCR was recovered from a person between 18 and 75 years old in good health. The sequenced sample was peripheral blood mononuclear cells. The chain joins TRBV6-2 or TRBV6-3 to TRBJ1-4; D gene uncertain. The sequenced part of the CDR3 DNA is TGTGCCAGCATCCGACACCCTGCAACTAATGAAAAA. This sequence encodes CASIRHPATNEK. In full, the CDR3 reads CASIRHPATNEKLFF.